The 29 T cell receptor beta chains below were found in one sample sequenced in a study of human T cells and chemical hapten exposure. Sample time point: patch test 2, 6 weeks after DPC sensitization. Stated treatment: therapeutic diphenylcyclopropenone sensitization with weekly scalp DPC. TCRdb itself ran the RACE reads through MiXCR, one entry per CDR3 protein. The sample yields under 90,000 distinct CDR3 sequences, 8.5% seen once. This sample comprised whole blood, obtained in connection with sensitization to the hapten diphenylcyclopropenone (DPC). Every receptor here comes from a woman aged 45 to 65 with alopecia areata. Some clones in this sample may be carry-over from other donors' samples.

This clonotype was picked up a small number of times. The V and J genes are TRBV25-1 and TRBJ2-2; D not certain. This CDR3 has 16 residues. Deletions cut 7 bases from V and 0 bases from J, with 15 bases between. The germline V gene has CDR1 MGHDK and CDR2 SYGVNS. In nucleotides, the CDR3 is TGTGCCAGCATCCCCCACGCCCTAACGAACACCGGGGAGCTGTTTTTT. Translation gives CASIPHALTNTGELFF.

In this sample, this clonotype turned up a few times. J is TRBJ2-5 and V is TRBV30; the D gene is possibly TRBD1 (6 bases). The germline CDR1 and CDR2 sequences are GTSNPN and SVGIG (reference sequence). Deletions cut 0 bases from V and 5 bases from J, with 10 bases between. The CDR3 is made up of 13 amino acids. The CDR3 coding sequence is TGTGCCTGGAGTGTACTGGGGGCGGAGACCCAGTACTTC. Encoded protein: CAWSVLGAETQYF.

V is TRBV7-6 and J is TRBJ2-3, with D possibly matching TRBD2 (6 bases). The CDR3 totals 15 residues. Per the germline V gene, CDR1 is SGHVS and CDR2 is FNYEAQ. Trimming took off 3 bases at V and 1 base at J, with 11 bases between the two ends. The CDR3 region is CASSLGGARTDTQYF. The DNA of the CDR3 is TGTGCCAGCAGCTTGGGCGGGGCCCGCACAGATACGCAGTATTTT.

This clonotype showed up just a few times. The rearrangement uses TRBV29-1 and TRBJ2-7; either TRBD1 or TRBD2 may supply D (6 bases each). Trimming took off 6 bases at V and 7 bases at J, with 19 bases between the two ends. Germline V gene sequence: CDR1 SQVTM, CDR2 ANQGSEA. CDR3 length: 13 residues. CDR3 in DNA: TGCAGCGTCGGGGAGACGGGGGCGCGGGAGCAGTACTTC. This codes for CSVGETGAREQYF.

This clonotype was seen at least ten times. The chain carries TRBV6-5 and TRBJ1-4, with unresolved D. Trimming cost V 2 bases and J 0 bases, with 4 bases left between them. The CDR3 covers 14 residues. Per the germline V gene, CDR1 is MNHEY and CDR2 is SVGAGI. The CDR3 coding sequence is TGTGCCAGCAGTTACGGTACAACTAATGAAAAACTGTTTTTT. Its translation is CASSYGTTNEKLFF.

This clonotype has a count of ten or more. The chain is built from TRBV19 and TRBJ2-4, with 7 positions matching TRBD2. V lost 8 bases and J lost 0; bases outside the gene matches: 7. CDR3 size: 15 residues. Germline values: CDR1 LNHDA, CDR2 SQIVND (reference sequence). CDR3 nucleotide sequence: TGTGCCAGTGAGGGAGGGTTACTAGCCAAAAACATTCAGTACTTC. It is translated as CASEGGLLAKNIQYF. The full variable domain, rest sourced from reference TRBV19 and TRBJ2-4, is DGGITQSPKYLFRKEGQNVTLSCEQNLNHDAMYWYRQDPGQGLRLIYYSQIVNDFQKGDIAEGYSVSREKKESFPLTVTSAQKNPTAFYLCASEGGLLAKNIQYFGAGTRLSVL.

This clonotype was recorded a few times. The rearrangement joins TRBV20-1 to TRBJ2-1; D not resolved. The CDR3 spans 14 residues. Germline CDR1 reads DFQATT; CDR2 reads SNEGSKA (reference sequence). Trimming left V 3 bases short and J 6 bases short, with 15 bases between. CDR3 sequence reads: CSASETGFSNEQFF. In DNA, the CDR3 is TGCAGTGCTAGCGAGACTGGCTTCTCCAATGAGCAGTTCTTC.

The V call is TRBV12-3 or TRBV12-4, the J call TRBJ1-5; 9 nucleotides match TRBD1. The J segment lost 6 bases and the V segment lost 4 bases, leaving 1 base of the junction unmatched. This CDR3 is built from 13 residues. The CDR3 DNA follows: TGTGCCAGCAGTTCACAGGGGGCTCAGCCCCAGCATTTT. It yields the protein CASSSQGAQPQHF.

This clonotype has at least ten counts. The V gene is TRBV27, the J gene TRBJ1-2; D uncertain. Trimming removed 2 bases at V and 5 bases at J, with 12 bases between. The length of the CDR3 is 14 residues. Germline V gene lookup returns CDR1 MNHEY and CDR2 SMNVEV (reference sequence). Here the CDR3 reads CASSLRASAYGYTF. CDR3 DNA sequence: TGTGCCAGCAGTTTAAGGGCCAGCGCTTATGGCTACACCTTC.

The V and J genes are TRBV11-2 and TRBJ1-6; a weak D match, TRBD1 (5 bases). The germline V gene encodes CDR1 SGHAT and CDR2 FQNNGV. The CDR3 has 14 residues. V lost 0 bases and J lost 9, with 9 bases in between. CDR3 protein: CASSLDGGRSPLHF. The CDR3 bases are TGTGCCAGCAGCTTAGACGGGGGTCGTTCACCCCTCCACTTT.

The CDR3, as DNA: TGTGCCAGCAGTTTATTCCCGGGACAGGGGGCTTTCTTT. It translates to CASSLFPGQGAFF. This chain connects TRBV28 to TRBJ1-1, with 10 bases identical to TRBD1. Germline V gene lookup returns CDR1 MDHEN and CDR2 SYDVKM. This CDR3 has 13 residues. The trim removed 1 base at V and 11 bases at J, leaving 4 bases unmatched.

In its sample, this clonotype was seen a few times. For the CDR3, the DNA is TGTGCCAGCAAGCTAAGAAACACTGAAGCTTTCTTT. Its protein product is CASKLRNTEAFF. V gene TRBV12-3 or TRBV12-4 combines with J gene TRBJ1-1; D unclear. V lost 7 bases to trimming and J lost 2 bases, with 8 bases between them. This CDR3 region has 12 residues.

The chain carries TRBV7-2 and TRBJ1-4; no reliable D call. In germline, CDR1 is SGHTA, CDR2 FQGNSA. This CDR3 comprises 14 residues. Deletions cut 3 bases from V and 9 bases from J, with 14 bases between. The CDR3: CASSLDGPKKKLFF. Written as DNA, the CDR3 is TGTGCCAGCAGCTTGGACGGCCCTAAGAAAAAACTGTTTTTT.

The sample holds a few counts of this clonotype. This sequence joins TRBV6-2 or TRBV6-3 and TRBJ1-5, with a weak D call TRBD1 (5 bases). Germline CDR1 is MNHEY and CDR2 is SVGEGT. The germline V and J ends were trimmed by 5 bases and 7 bases, with 12 bases remaining between them. The CDR3 is 13 amino acids. The DNA of the CDR3 is TGTGCCAGCAGTAATGATTGGGGGCAGCCCCAGCATTTT. Its protein product is CASSNDWGQPQHF.

This clonotype came up many times. The V gene is TRBV15, the J gene TRBJ1-4; maybe TRBD1 (5 bases). This CDR3 comprises 15 residues. The ends were cut back, 2 bases at V and 7 bases at J, with 14 bases in the middle. Germline CDR1 LNHNV, CDR2 YYDKDF (reference sequence). The CDR3 loop reads CATSRSTGAGEKLFF. The DNA of the CDR3 is TGTGCCACCAGCAGATCCACTGGGGCAGGTGAAAAACTGTTTTTT.

This clonotype was seen more than once but under ten times. The CDR3 region is CASSQSGQSYEQYF. In nucleotides, the CDR3 is TGTGCCAGCAGCCAATCGGGACAGTCGTACGAGCAGTACTTC. The chain uses TRBV4-2 and TRBJ2-7, with 7 positions matching TRBD1. V shed 2 bases, J shed 4 bases, and the junction held 5 bases outside the gene matches. The CDR3 consists of 14 residues. Germline values: CDR1 LGHNA, CDR2 YNFKEQ.

This clonotype was counted many times. This chain connects TRBV4-2 to TRBJ2-7; maybe TRBD2 (6 bases). Germline V gives CDR1 LGHNA, CDR2 YNFKEQ. The germline V and J ends were trimmed by 1 base and 0 bases, with 10 bases remaining between them. This CDR3 comprises 15 residues. CDR3 amino acids: CASSQAPGSSYEQYF. The CDR3 coding sequence is TGTGCCAGCAGCCAAGCCCCCGGGAGCTCCTACGAGCAGTACTTC.

The J gene is TRBJ2-3, the V gene TRBV9; D may be TRBD1 or TRBD2 (5 bases each). Trimming cost V 0 bases and J 6 bases, with 20 bases left between them. Germline V gene lookup returns CDR1 SGDLS and CDR2 YYNGEE. The CDR3 totals 17 residues. For the CDR3, the DNA is TGTGCCAGCAGCGTAGGATCCGGATTCCGGGACCCCGATACGCAGTATTTT. Encoded protein: CASSVGSGFRDPDTQYF.

In its sample, this clonotype was seen a few times. The chain carries TRBV6-1 and TRBJ2-1; 8 bases align to TRBD2. The CDR3 is 16 residues long. J lost 0 bases, V lost 4 bases, and 5 bases had no gene match. Germline CDR1 MNHNS, CDR2 SASEGT. The CDR3, as DNA: TGTGCCAGCAGTGTCCAGAGCGGGAGCTCCTACAATGAGCAGTTCTTC. This encodes CASSVQSGSSYNEQFF.

V usage is TRBV20-1 and J usage is TRBJ1-1; no reliable D call. The CDR3 totals 11 residues. Germline V gene data show CDR1 as DFQATT and CDR2 as SNEGSKA (reference sequence). V shed 5 bases and J shed 1 base, with 5 bases lying between them. For the CDR3, the DNA is TGCAGTGCTGGACGGAACACTGAAGCTTTCTTT. It encodes CSAGRNTEAFF.

The CDR3: CASTQGRTETQYF. Here the CDR3 DNA reads TGTGCCAGCACCCAAGGGCGGACGGAGACCCAGTACTTC. The chain employs TRBV2 and TRBJ2-5; D gene uncertain. The CDR3 runs to 13 residues. Germline assignment: CDR1 SNHLY and CDR2 FYNNEI. V dropped 7 bases and J dropped 5 bases, with 14 bases sitting between them.

There are many counts of this clonotype. The CDR3 sequence: CASSIAHQETQYF. The CDR3 nucleotides are TGTGCCAGTAGTATAGCCCATCAAGAGACCCAGTACTTC. The V call is TRBV19, the J call TRBJ2-5, with D hard to call. V lost 1 base, J lost 2 bases, and 5 bases lay in between. The CDR3 consists of 13 residues. Germline assignment: CDR1 LNHDA and CDR2 SQIVND (reference sequence).

The rearrangement joins TRBV3-1 to TRBJ2-7; 7 bases align to TRBD2. Losses at the gene ends were 0 bases for V and 5 bases for J; bases not matched to a gene: 7. Germline values: CDR1 LGHDT, CDR2 YNNKEL (reference sequence). The CDR3 spans 15 residues. The CDR3 DNA sequence: TGTGCCAGCAGCCAAGACGGCGCGGGAGTTAACGAGCAGTACTTC. This sequence encodes CASSQDGAGVNEQYF.

This clonotype was recorded a few times. This chain joins TRBV19 and TRBJ1-1, with D unresolved. Trimming took 1 base from V and 7 from J, leaving 7 bases between them. The CDR3 loop spans 12 amino acids. Germline CDR1 LNHDA, CDR2 SQIVND (reference sequence). In DNA, the CDR3 is TGTGCCAGTAGTATAGGGCGGCTTGAAGCTTTCTTT. Amino acid sequence: CASSIGRLEAFF.

This clonotype was seen ten or more times. V is TRBV6-6 and J is TRBJ2-7; TRBD1 matches at 10 bases. This CDR3 has 16 amino acids. Germline V gives CDR1 MNHNY, CDR2 SVGAGI (reference sequence). With 3 bases clipped from V and 5 bases from J, the junction kept 10 bases outside the gene matches. The CDR3 spells CASSYPGTGVGNEQYF. The DNA for the CDR3 is TGTGCCAGCAGTTATCCCGGGACAGGGGTAGGAAACGAGCAGTACTTC.

This clonotype was seen more than once but under ten times. The DNA of the CDR3 is TGTGCCAGCAGTGAACTAGGGTACGTTCTAGGCGAGCAGTACTTC. Residues: CASSELGYVLGEQYF. The chain is built from TRBV6-1 and TRBJ2-7, with D hard to call. CDR1 is MNHNS and CDR2 is SASEGT in the germline V gene. V lost 2 bases and J lost 6, with 17 bases in between. CDR3 length: 15 residues.

The gene calls are TRBV5-4 and TRBJ2-1; 9 positions agree with TRBD2. Germline V gene sequence: CDR1 SGHNT, CDR2 YYREEE (reference sequence). V lost 3 bases, J lost 5 bases, and 6 bases stayed unmatched. This CDR3 is 15 amino acids long. Written as DNA, the CDR3 is TGTGCCAGCAGCTCTACTAGCGGGTCGCACAATGAGCAGTTCTTC. Translation: CASSSTSGSHNEQFF.

The rearrangement links TRBV2 to TRBJ1-5; D might be TRBD1 (6 bases). The CDR3 length is 15 residues. The germline CDR1 and CDR2 sequences are SNHLY and FYNNEI. Trimming removed 2 bases at V and 4 bases at J, with 12 bases between. In DNA, the CDR3 is TGTGCCAGCAGTGAACAGGGAAGGGGGAATCAGCCCCAGCATTTT. This gives the protein CASSEQGRGNQPQHF.

The chain is built from TRBV27 and TRBJ2-3, with D perhaps given as TRBD1 or TRBD2 (5 bases each). Trimming removed 3 bases at V and 1 base at J, with 17 bases between. This CDR3 spans 17 amino acids. Germline V gene lookup returns CDR1 MNHEY and CDR2 SMNVEV (reference sequence). CDR3 in amino acids: CASSFGRGVVGTDTQYF. In nucleotides, the CDR3 is TGTGCCAGCAGTTTTGGTAGAGGGGTTGTTGGCACAGATACGCAGTATTTT.